The 25 T cell receptor beta chains reported below all come from one sample, sequenced in a study of OX40 agonist ivuxolimab in advanced cancers. TCRdb's table, derived via immunoSEQ multiplex PCR, lists solely in-frame clones and lacks some. The data show 99,000 or so clones, about 84% seen once. This specimen was CD4+ or CD8+ T cells sorted from blood, taken in a trial of the OX40 agonist ivuxolimab. The receptors derive from an adult with an advanced solid tumor such as melanoma, head and neck, liver or kidney cancer.

J is TRBJ1-4 and V is TRBV29-1; D is possibly TRBD1 (6 bases). Trimming removed 4 bases at V and 4 bases at J, with 10 bases between. The germline CDR1 and CDR2 sequences are SQVTM and ANQGSEA. CDR3 length: 13 residues. Here the CDR3 reads CSVGTVFNEKLFF. The CDR3 DNA follows: TGCAGCGTTGGGACAGTATTTAATGAAAAACTGTTTTTT.

The chain is built from TRBV21-1 and TRBJ2-2. TRBV21-1 is listed as a pseudogene. This CDR3 is 11 amino acids long. CDR3 sequence: CASSSTGELFF. Here the CDR3 DNA reads TGTGCCAGCAGCAGCACCGGGGAGCTGTTTTTT.

The chain carries TRBV5-1 and TRBJ2-1, with 13 bases lining up with TRBD2. V shed 4 bases and J 1 base; nucleotides not matched to a gene: 8. Looked up from germline, CDR1 is SGHRS and CDR2 is YFSETQ. The CDR3 totals 18 residues. The CDR3 region is CASSPRTSGGRSYNEQFF. The CDR3, as DNA: TGCGCCAGCAGCCCAAGGACTAGCGGGGGTAGATCCTACAATGAGCAGTTCTTC.

The table lists this clone with a few counts. CDR3 coding DNA: TGTGCCATCAGTGGAGGCCGCTACGAGCAGTACTTC. Translation gives CAISGGRYEQYF. The chain carries TRBV10-3 and TRBJ2-7, with D hard to call. CDR3 length: 12 residues. Trimming left V 4 bases short and J 3 bases short, with 7 bases between. CDR1 is ENHRY, CDR2 SYGVKD, per germline.

The chain carries TRBV6-6 and TRBJ2-3, with 8 bases that match TRBD2. The length of the CDR3 is 15 residues. With 5 bases clipped from V and 3 bases from J, the junction kept 7 bases outside the gene matches. Per germline, CDR1 MNHNY and CDR2 SVGAGI (reference sequence). The CDR3 spells CASSPSGRGTDTQYF. The CDR3 nucleotides are TGTGCCAGCAGTCCCAGCGGGAGAGGGACAGATACGCAGTATTTT.

This rearrangement joins TRBV19 to TRBJ2-5; 8 bases agree with TRBD2. CDR1 is LNHDA and CDR2 is SQIVND in the germline V gene (reference sequence). The V and J ends lost 4 bases and 5 bases, in that order; junction bases with no gene match: 9. This CDR3 spans 15 amino acids. CDR3 DNA: TGTGCCAGTAGTACCGGACTAGCCCGAGGGGAGACCCAGTACTTC. This gives the protein CASSTGLARGETQYF. Full variable domain (rest looked up from reference TRBV19 and TRBJ2-5): DGGITQSPKYLFRKEGQNVTLSCEQNLNHDAMYWYRQDPGQGLRLIYYSQIVNDFQKGDIAEGYSVSREKKESFPLTVTSAQKNPTAFYLCASSTGLARGETQYFGPGTRLLVL.

V usage is TRBV9 and J usage is TRBJ1-2, with D possibly being TRBD1 (6 bases). The germline V gene has CDR1 SGDLS and CDR2 YYNGEE. The CDR3 is 16 amino acids. V lost 0 bases and J lost 1, with 13 bases in between. DNA of the CDR3: TGTGCCAGCAGCGTAGCTACGGGACATTTTAACTATGGCTACACCTTC. Its protein is CASSVATGHFNYGYTF. Filled out from reference TRBV9 and TRBJ1-2, the complete variable domain reads DSGVTQTPKHLITATGQRVTLRCSPRSGDLSVYWYQQSLDQGLQFLIQYYNGEERAKGNILERFSAQQFPDLHSELNLSSLELGDSALYFCASSVATGHFNYGYTFGSGTRLTVV.

V and J are TRBV29-1 and TRBJ2-3; D uncertain. This CDR3 region has 14 residues. Trimming pared 2 bases from V and 3 bases from J, leaving 12 bases between. Germline CDR1 SQVTM, CDR2 ANQGSEA. Here the CDR3 reads CSVETWVGTDTQYF. In nucleotides, the CDR3 is TGCAGCGTTGAAACCTGGGTTGGAACAGATACGCAGTATTTT.

The rearrangement joins TRBV5-6 to TRBJ2-5; TRBD1 might be the D (5 bases). V dropped 4 bases and J dropped 2 bases, with 12 bases sitting between them. The CDR3 consists of 14 residues. Germline assignment: CDR1 SGHDT and CDR2 YYEEEE. CDR3 region: CASSPGIDQETQYF. Here the CDR3 DNA reads TGTGCCAGCAGCCCAGGGATAGATCAAGAGACCCAGTACTTC.

The chain recombines TRBV7-9 with TRBJ2-7, with 7 bases fitting TRBD1. There are 15 residues in the CDR3. Germline CDR1 reads SEHNR; CDR2 reads FQNEAQ (reference sequence). Unmatched junction bases numbered 7, after V lost 1 base and J lost 4 bases. CDR3 residues: CASSLGPDRSYEQYF. CDR3 nucleotides: TGTGCCAGCAGCTTAGGCCCGGACAGGTCTTACGAGCAGTACTTC.

The chain combines TRBV11-2 with TRBJ2-6; D is ambiguous. Germline assignment: CDR1 SGHAT and CDR2 FQNNGV. The CDR3 is 15 amino acids. The V end was cut by 5 bases, the J end by 4 bases, with 12 bases between. CDR3 sequence: CASSPSVAGANVLTF. The CDR3 bases are TGTGCCAGCAGCCCTTCCGTGGCCGGGGCCAACGTCCTGACTTTC.

The chain joins TRBV5-1 to TRBJ2-1; 13 bases match TRBD2. Germline V gene data show CDR1 as SGHRS and CDR2 as YFSETQ. Unmatched junction bases numbered 3, after V lost 4 bases and J lost 5 bases. This CDR3 contains 15 residues. CDR3: CASSGGLAGNNEQFF. In nucleotides, the CDR3 is TGCGCCAGCAGCGGGGGACTAGCGGGGAACAATGAGCAGTTCTTC.

The genes are TRBV19 and TRBJ1-6; possible D gene TRBD1, 6 bases. The germline V and J ends were trimmed by 3 bases and 7 bases, with 16 bases remaining between them. CDR1 LNHDA and CDR2 SQIVND come from the germline V gene (reference sequence). The CDR3 contains 16 residues. CDR3 sequence (DNA): TGTGCCAGTAGTATGGGGCAGGGGAATCAAAATTCACCCCTCCACTTT. Translated: CASSMGQGNQNSPLHF. The variable domain in full, with the rest retrieved from reference TRBV19 and TRBJ1-6, is DGGITQSPKYLFRKEGQNVTLSCEQNLNHDAMYWYRQDPGQGLRLIYYSQIVNDFQKGDIAEGYSVSREKKESFPLTVTSAQKNPTAFYLCASSMGQGNQNSPLHFGNGTRLTVT.

A remark on this clone: An end of the junction differs from the germline gene, which may be a read error. The chain links TRBV9 to TRBJ1-2, with a possible D match to TRBD1 (6 bases). Germline values: CDR1 SGDLS, CDR2 YYNGEE. CDR3 size: 15 residues. CDR3 DNA: TGTGCCAGCAGCGACCCTGGGACACCGAGCCATGGCCACACCTTC. Residues: CASSDPGTPSHGHTF.

This clone has a handful of counts. The chain recombines TRBV4-2 with TRBJ2-3; 9 positions match TRBD2. V trimming: 9 bases; J trimming: 1 base; junction bases outside the gene matches: 2. From germline, CDR1 is LGHNA and CDR2 YNFKEQ. This CDR3 comprises 13 residues. CDR3: CASSGSRTDTQYF. The CDR3 DNA sequence: TGTGCCAGTAGCGGGAGTCGCACAGATACGCAGTATTTT.

This clone was detected once. This chain connects TRBV7-9 to TRBJ2-7, with 9 bases fitting TRBD2. After removal of 5 bases from V and 7 bases from J, the junction contained 9 bases not matched to a gene. Per germline, CDR1 SEHNR and CDR2 FQNEAQ (reference sequence). The CDR3 sequence is 14 residues long. DNA of the CDR3: TGTGCCAGCAGCCCCCCTGTAGCGGGAGTTGAGCAGTACTTC. Amino acid sequence: CASSPPVAGVEQYF.

The chain has TRBV7-2 and TRBJ2-2; the D gene could be TRBD1 or TRBD2 (5 bases each). V was cut by 5 bases and J by 1 base, with 11 bases left in between. CDR1 is SGHTA, CDR2 FQGNSA, per germline. This CDR3 spans 15 amino acids. This CDR3 is CASSARDQNTGELFF. The CDR3 DNA follows: TGTGCCAGCAGCGCCCGGGACCAGAACACCGGGGAGCTGTTTTTT. Complete variable domain (other parts from reference TRBV7-2 and TRBJ2-2): GAGVSQSPSNKVTEKGKDVELRCDPISGHTALYWYRQSLGQGLEFLIYFQGNSAPDKSGLPSDRFSAERTGGSVSTLTIQRTQQEDSAVYLCASSARDQNTGELFFGEGSRLTVL.

The chain has TRBV7-2 and TRBJ2-4; 8 bases agree with TRBD2. This CDR3 spans 18 amino acids. Germline-derived CDR1 and CDR2 are SGHTA and FQGNSA. J gave up 8 bases and V 3 bases, and 18 bases lay outside the gene matches. CDR3: CASSLGGKAGAGGDIQYF. The DNA of the CDR3 is TGTGCCAGCAGCTTGGGAGGAAAAGCGGGGGCCGGCGGAGACATTCAGTACTTC.

The J gene is TRBJ2-1, the V gene TRBV29-1; 9 bases are shared with TRBD2. The CDR3 runs to 13 residues. Trimming removed 5 bases from V and 6 bases from J; junction bases left unmatched: 5. In germline, CDR1 is SQVTM, CDR2 ANQGSEA. Here the CDR3 DNA reads TGCAGCGTTAGGGGACTAGCTGGCAATGAGCAGTTCTTC. Encoded protein: CSVRGLAGNEQFF.

The chain joins TRBV21-1 to TRBJ1-1. TRBV21-1 corresponds to a pseudogene. This CDR3 contains 13 residues. The CDR3 DNA is TGTGCCAGCAGCCCCCGGGGGCAGGGGCCAACTTTCTTT. Encoded protein: CASSPRGQGPTFF.

This chain joins TRBV9 and TRBJ1-2; a possible D gene is TRBD1 (5 bases). The CDR3 length is 14 residues. Trimming shortened V by 3 bases and J by 8 bases, and 17 bases separated the two germline ends. Germline V gene data show CDR1 as SGDLS and CDR2 as YYNGEE. The CDR3 reads CASSGDWGLGGYTF. As DNA, the CDR3 is TGTGCCAGCAGCGGAGACTGGGGGTTAGGCGGCTACACCTTC.

The CDR3 protein is CSVGRGGVNTEAFF. In nucleotides, the CDR3 is TGCAGCGTGGGGAGGGGGGGAGTGAACACTGAAGCTTTCTTT. This chain joins TRBV29-1 and TRBJ1-1; weak D call: TRBD1 (6 bases). The length of the CDR3 is 14 residues. V gave up 6 bases and J gave up 0 bases, with 14 bases separating them. CDR1 SQVTM and CDR2 ANQGSEA come from the germline V gene.

CDR3: CASSSTRSDTGELFF. The CDR3 DNA reads as TGTGCCAGCAGCTCGACGCGGTCCGACACCGGGGAGCTGTTTTTT. The chain carries TRBV7-3 and TRBJ2-2; no clear D. Per germline, CDR1 SGHTA and CDR2 FQGTGA. Trimming pared 4 bases from V and 3 bases from J, leaving 12 bases between. The CDR3 is 15 residues long.

The J gene is TRBJ1-4, the V gene TRBV7-9; 9 nucleotides agree with TRBD1. The germline V gene has CDR1 SEHNR and CDR2 FQNEAQ (reference sequence). Trimming at V came to 4 bases and at J to 8 bases, leaving 8 bases not matched to a gene. This CDR3 comprises 15 residues. The CDR3 region has the DNA TGTGCCAGCAGCTCCCCCGGGACAGGGAGCGAAAAACTGTTTTTT. Protein product: CASSSPGTGSEKLFF.

The V call is TRBV27, the J call TRBJ1-5, with 10 bases lining up with TRBD1. The CDR3 spans 19 residues. CDR1 and CDR2 from the germline V gene are MNHEY and SMNVEV (reference sequence). Trimming took 2 bases from V and 0 from J; bases not matched to a gene: 10. In nucleotides, the CDR3 is TGTGCCAGCAGTTTAACTGGGACAGGGGCCTCTTATAGCAATCAGCCCCAGCATTTT. Protein product: CASSLTGTGASYSNQPQHF.